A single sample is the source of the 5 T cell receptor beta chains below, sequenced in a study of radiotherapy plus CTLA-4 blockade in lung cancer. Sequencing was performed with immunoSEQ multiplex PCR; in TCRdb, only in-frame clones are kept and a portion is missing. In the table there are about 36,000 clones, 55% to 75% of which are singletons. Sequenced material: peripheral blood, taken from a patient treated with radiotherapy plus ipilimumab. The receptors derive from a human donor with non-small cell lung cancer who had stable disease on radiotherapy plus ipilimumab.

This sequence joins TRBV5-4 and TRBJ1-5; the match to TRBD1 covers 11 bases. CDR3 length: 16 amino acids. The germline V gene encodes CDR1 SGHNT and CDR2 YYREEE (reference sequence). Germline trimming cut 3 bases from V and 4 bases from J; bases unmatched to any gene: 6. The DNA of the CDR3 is TGTGCCAGCAGCTCCGGGACAGGGGGTACTAATCAGCCCCAGCATTTT. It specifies CASSSGTGGTNQPQHF.

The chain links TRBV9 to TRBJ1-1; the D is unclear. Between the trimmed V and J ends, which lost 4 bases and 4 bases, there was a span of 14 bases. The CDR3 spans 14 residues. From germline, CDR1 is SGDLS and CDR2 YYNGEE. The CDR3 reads CASSQIVGSTEAFF. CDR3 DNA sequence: TGTGCCAGCAGCCAGATTGTGGGGAGCACTGAAGCTTTCTTT.

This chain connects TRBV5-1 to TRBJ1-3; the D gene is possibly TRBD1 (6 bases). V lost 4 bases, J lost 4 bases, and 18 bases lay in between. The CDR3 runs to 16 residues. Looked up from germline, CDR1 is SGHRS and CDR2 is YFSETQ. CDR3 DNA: TGCGCCAGCAGCGCCACAACACAGGGTGCGGGAAACACCATATATTTT. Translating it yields CASSATTQGAGNTIYF.

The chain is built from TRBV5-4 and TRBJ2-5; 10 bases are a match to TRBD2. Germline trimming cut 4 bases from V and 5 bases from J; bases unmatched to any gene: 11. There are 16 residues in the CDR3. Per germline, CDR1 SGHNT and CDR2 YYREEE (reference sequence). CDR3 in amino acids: CASSQVSGGGSETQYF. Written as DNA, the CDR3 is TGTGCCAGCAGCCAAGTCAGCGGGGGGGGGTCGGAGACCCAGTACTTC. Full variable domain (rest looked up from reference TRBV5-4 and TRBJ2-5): ETGVTQSPTHLIKTRGQQVTLRCSSQSGHNTVSWYQQALGQGPQFIFQYYREEENGRGNFPPRFSGLQFPNYSSELNVNALELDDSALYLCASSQVSGGGSETQYFGPGTRLLVL.

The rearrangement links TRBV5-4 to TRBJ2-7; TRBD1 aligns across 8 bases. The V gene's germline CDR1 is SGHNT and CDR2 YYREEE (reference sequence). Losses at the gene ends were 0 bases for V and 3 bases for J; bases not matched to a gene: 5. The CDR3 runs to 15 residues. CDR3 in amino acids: CASSLAAGGFYEQYF. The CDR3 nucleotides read TGTGCCAGCAGCTTGGCAGCAGGGGGCTTCTACGAGCAGTACTTC.